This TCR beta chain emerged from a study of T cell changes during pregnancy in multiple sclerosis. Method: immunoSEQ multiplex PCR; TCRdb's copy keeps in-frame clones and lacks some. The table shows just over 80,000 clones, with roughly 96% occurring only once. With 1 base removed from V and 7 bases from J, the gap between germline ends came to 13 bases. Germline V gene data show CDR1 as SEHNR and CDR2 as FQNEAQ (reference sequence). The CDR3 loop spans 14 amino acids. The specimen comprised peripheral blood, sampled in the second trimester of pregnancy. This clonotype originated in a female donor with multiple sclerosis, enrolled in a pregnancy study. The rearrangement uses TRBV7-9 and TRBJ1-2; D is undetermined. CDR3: CASSLVGTHGGYTF. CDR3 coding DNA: TGTGCCAGCAGCTTAGTGGGCACCCACGGTGGCTACACCTTC. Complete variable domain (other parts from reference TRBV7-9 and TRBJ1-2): DTGVSQNPRHKITKRGQNVTFRCDPISEHNRLYWYRQTLGQGPEFLTYFQNEAQLEKSRLLSDRFSAERPKGSFSTLEIQRTEQGDSAMYLCASSLVGTHGGYTFGSGTRLTVV.